This T cell receptor beta chain derives from a study of blood T cell repertoires in COVID-19. Cohort 3 donors were reported recovered after two negative PCRs, clearance, or symptom resolution. Trimming removed 1 base at V and 10 bases at J, with 6 bases between. CDR3 length: 11 residues. Germline V gene sequence: CDR1 LGHDT, CDR2 YNNKEL (reference sequence). Sequenced by immunoSEQ multiplex PCR; TCRdb stores in-frame clones only, minus some. The sample lists 390,000 or so clones, 80% to 90% occurring once. The sequenced material came from PBMCs or T cells enriched from blood (not recorded which). The chain recombines TRBV3-1 (or the pseudogene TRBV3-2) with TRBJ2-3; D is perhaps TRBD1 (5 bases). The origin of this receptor is a man younger than 35 who had recovered from COVID-19. This CDR3 reads CASSQGGPQYF. DNA of the CDR3: TGTGCCAGCAGCCAAGGGGGCCCGCAGTATTTT.